Following are 25 T cell receptor beta chains from one sample sequenced in a study of human versus mouse CDR3 diversity and MHC coevolution. Generated by immunoSEQ multiplex PCR, the TCRdb table keeps only in-frame clones and is missing some. The data hold tens of thousands of clones, with 85% to 95% observed a single time. The sequenced material came from naive CD4+ T cells from blood. Noted subset: CD45RO-negative CD62L-positive naive CD4 T cells. Receptors originate from a person between 25 and 70 years old in good health.

The J gene is TRBJ2-5, the V gene TRBV27; the match to TRBD1 covers 9 bases. With the DNA end fitting TRBJ2-7 better, the J assignment may be wrong. Germline CDR1 and CDR2: MNHEY and SMNVEV (reference sequence). The CDR3 totals 14 residues. CDR3 DNA sequence: TGTGCCAGCAACAGGGACAGGGACTCCTACGAGCAGTACTTC. Amino acid sequence: CASNRDRDSYEQYF.

The chain links TRBV7-6 to TRBJ2-1; TRBD1 matches 11 bases. V gave up 1 base and J gave up 7 bases; unmatched junction bases: 6. Germline V gene sequence: CDR1 SGHVS, CDR2 FNYEAQ. CDR3 length: 16 residues. CDR3 in amino acids: CASSLGPGQGENEQFF. CDR3 sequence (DNA): TGTGCCAGCAGCTTAGGGCCGGGACAGGGGGAGAATGAGCAGTTCTTC.

V and J are TRBV27 and TRBJ2-1; unclear D gene. Trimming stripped 4 bases from V and 7 bases from J, with 11 bases between. CDR1 is MNHEY and CDR2 is SMNVEV in the germline V gene (reference sequence). CDR3 length: 13 residues. The CDR3 DNA follows: TGTGCCAGCAGTTCCCCGGTGGAGAATGAGCAGTTCTTC. Protein product: CASSSPVENEQFF.

V gene TRBV9 combines with J gene TRBJ1-1; TRBD1 is a possible D gene (6 bases). CDR1 SGDLS and CDR2 YYNGEE come from the germline V gene. Trimming cost V 4 bases and J 4 bases, with 20 bases left between them. CDR3 length: 16 residues. The chain's CDR3 is CASSSRGHGLSTEAFF. The CDR3 DNA is TGTGCCAGCAGCAGTAGGGGACATGGGCTCTCCACTGAAGCTTTCTTT. The complete variable domain, with remaining parts taken from reference TRBV9 and TRBJ1-1, reads DSGVTQTPKHLITATGQRVTLRCSPRSGDLSVYWYQQSLDQGLQFLIQYYNGEERAKGNILERFSAQQFPDLHSELNLSSLELGDSALYFCASSSRGHGLSTEAFFGQGTRLTVV.

This clone appeared a few times. CDR3 sequence reads: CASSGRGYNEQFF. CDR3 bases: TGTGCCAGTAGCGGAAGGGGCTACAATGAGCAGTTCTTC. The V and J genes are TRBV19 and TRBJ2-1, with D perhaps matching TRBD1 (5 bases). The germline V and J ends were trimmed by 6 bases and 3 bases, with 9 bases remaining between them. The germline gives CDR1 LNHDA, CDR2 SQIVND (reference sequence). The CDR3 length is 13 residues.

The genes are TRBV11-3 and TRBJ2-3; TRBD1 agrees at 7 bases. Germline V gene data show CDR1 as SGHNT and CDR2 as YENEEA. This CDR3 has 16 amino acids. J gave up 4 bases and V 5 bases, and 12 bases lay outside the gene matches. In DNA form, the CDR3 reads TGTGCCAGCAGCCCTGGAGGACAGGTCGGCGCAGATACGCAGTATTTT. Translating it yields CASSPGGQVGADTQYF.

The V call is TRBV6-1, the J call TRBJ1-6; TRBD1 might be the D (5 bases). The CDR3 spans 17 residues. Germline loops: CDR1 MNHNS, CDR2 SASEGT. Trimming shortened V by 5 bases and J by 0 bases, and 14 bases separated the two germline ends. In nucleotides, the CDR3 is TGTGCCAGCAGTCAAGAATACAGGAACTCCTATAATTCACCCCTCCACTTT. It translates to CASSQEYRNSYNSPLHF.

V usage is TRBV5-1 and J usage is TRBJ2-5; tentatively, D is TRBD1 (6 bases). Germline CDR1 SGHRS, CDR2 YFSETQ. The CDR3 loop spans 14 amino acids. The V end lost 4 bases, the J end lost 3 bases, and 13 bases lay between the germline ends. CDR3 residues: CASSLGTGKETQYF. The DNA of the CDR3 is TGCGCCAGCAGCCTAGGTACAGGGAAAGAGACCCAGTACTTC.

V is TRBV11-2 and J is TRBJ2-7, with a weak D call TRBD1 (6 bases). V was cut by 4 bases and J by 0 bases, with 10 bases left in between. Per germline, CDR1 SGHAT and CDR2 FQNNGV. The CDR3 runs 14 residues. The CDR3 nucleotides read TGTGCCAGCAGCTACCGGGACAACTCCTACGAGCAGTACTTC. Residues: CASSYRDNSYEQYF.

The chain links TRBV5-1 to TRBJ1-1, with D possibly matching TRBD1 (5 bases). CDR3 length equals 14 residues. Trimming removed 4 bases from V and 2 bases from J, with 12 bases in between. CDR1 is SGHRS, CDR2 YFSETQ, per germline. CDR3 region: CASSRDFANTEAFF. The CDR3 nucleotides are TGCGCCAGCAGCAGGGACTTCGCCAACACTGAAGCTTTCTTT. The variable domain in full, completed from reference TRBV5-1 and TRBJ1-1, reads KAGVTQTPRYLIKTRGQQVTLSCSPISGHRSVSWYQQTPGQGLQFLFEYFSETQRNKGNFPGRFSGRQFSNSRSEMNVSTLELGDSALYLCASSRDFANTEAFFGQGTRLTVV.

The chain has TRBV18 and TRBJ2-7; 7 bases agree with TRBD1. The CDR3 covers 16 residues. The junction had 16 bases not matched to a gene; V was cut back by 5 bases and J by 6 bases. From germline, CDR1 is KGHSH and CDR2 LQKENI. DNA of the CDR3: TGTGCCAGCTCATCATCACAGGGGATCGGAATAGGCGAGCAGTACTTC. Amino acid sequence: CASSSSQGIGIGEQYF.

V usage is TRBV9 and J usage is TRBJ2-1; D not resolved. Germline V gene lookup returns CDR1 SGDLS and CDR2 YYNGEE. This CDR3 contains 14 residues. Between the trimmed V and J ends, which lost 0 bases and 7 bases, there was a span of 11 bases. In nucleotides, the CDR3 is TGTGCCAGCAGCGTAGGAGGATCCCTTAATGAGCAGTTCTTC. It is translated as CASSVGGSLNEQFF.

V is TRBV6-1 and J is TRBJ1-2; D call uncertain. CDR3 length equals 12 residues. Trimming removed 8 bases from V and 6 bases from J, with 13 bases in between. Germline loops: CDR1 MNHNS, CDR2 SASEGT. The CDR3 spells CASDFLPDGYTF. For the CDR3, the DNA is TGTGCCAGCGACTTTCTACCAGATGGCTACACCTTC.

The genes are TRBV7-2 and TRBJ1-2, with TRBD1 matching 8 bases. V shed 5 bases, J shed 8 bases, and the junction held 10 bases outside the gene matches. The CDR3 loop spans 14 amino acids. In germline, CDR1 is SGHTA, CDR2 FQGNSA. For the CDR3, the DNA is TGTGCCAGCAGCCGCCTGGGACAGGACTCGGGCTACACCTTC. Residues: CASSRLGQDSGYTF.

V and J are TRBV9 and TRBJ2-7; D is perhaps TRBD2 (5 bases). The V gene lost 3 bases and the J gene lost 0 bases, with 13 bases spanning the gap. Germline assignment: CDR1 SGDLS and CDR2 YYNGEE. CDR3 size: 15 residues. The CDR3 DNA reads as TGTGCCAGCAGCGCCACGGGGATGAGCTCCTACGAGCAGTACTTC. It encodes CASSATGMSSYEQYF.

The chain combines TRBV12-5 with TRBJ1-1, with 8 bases lining up with TRBD1. The germline V gene has CDR1 LGHNT and CDR2 FRNRAP. This CDR3 is built from 15 residues. Unmatched junction bases numbered 3, after V lost 2 bases and J lost 1 base. The CDR3 region has the DNA TGTGCTAGTGGTTTGCCGACAGGGGCGAACACTGAAGCTTTCTTT. This translates into CASGLPTGANTEAFF.

J is TRBJ2-5 and V is TRBV21-1; the table's D call, TRBD1, was not checked against the DNA. TRBV21-1 is listed as a pseudogene. The CDR3 runs to 15 residues. The CDR3 protein is CASSKEDRGPETQYF. The CDR3 coding sequence is TGTGCCAGCAGCAAAGAGGACAGGGGCCCAGAGACCCAGTACTTC.

V and J are TRBV4-3 and TRBJ1-1; tentative D call: TRBD1 (6 bases). The CDR3 loop spans 15 amino acids. Trimming shortened V by 4 bases and J by 4 bases, and 16 bases separated the two germline ends. Germline loops: CDR1 LGHNA, CDR2 YSLEER. CDR3 DNA: TGCGCCAGCAGCCGAAACAGGGCGGAGGTCACTGAAGCTTTCTTT. This codes for CASSRNRAEVTEAFF.

Notes on this clone: At the DNA level, this CDR3 is encoded by other sequences in the same sample as well. The J gene is TRBJ1-3, the V gene TRBV9; D is possibly TRBD1 (5 bases). Trimming shortened V by 2 bases and J by 0 bases, and 12 bases separated the two germline ends. The germline gives CDR1 SGDLS, CDR2 YYNGEE. CDR3 length: 16 residues. The CDR3 nucleotides read TGTGCCAGCAGCGTCGCAGACAGCTACTCTGGAAACACCATATATTTT. As protein: CASSVADSYSGNTIYF. Supplemented by reference TRBV9 and TRBJ1-3, the full variable domain reads DSGVTQTPKHLITATGQRVTLRCSPRSGDLSVYWYQQSLDQGLQFLIQYYNGEERAKGNILERFSAQQFPDLHSELNLSSLELGDSALYFCASSVADSYSGNTIYFGEGSWLTVV.

The gene calls are TRBV30 and TRBJ1-2; D remains unclear. CDR1 is GTSNPN and CDR2 is SVGIG in the germline V gene (reference sequence). The V end was cut by 1 base, the J end by 13 bases, with 22 bases between. CDR3 length equals 14 residues. CDR3 amino acids: CAWSALAGPGSVTF. For the CDR3, the DNA is TGTGCCTGGAGTGCCTTGGCGGGCCCCGGGTCCGTCACCTTC.

This sequence joins TRBV6-6 and TRBJ2-7; D gene unclear. The CDR3 covers 12 residues. CDR1 and CDR2 (germline): MNHNY, SVGAGI (reference sequence). Trimming took 4 bases from V and 4 from J, leaving 8 bases between them. CDR3 coding DNA: TGTGCCAGCAGTTCGAACTTGTACGAGCAGTACTTC. It translates to CASSSNLYEQYF.

V and J are TRBV9 and TRBJ1-3; TRBD1 agrees at 8 bases. The germline V gene has CDR1 SGDLS and CDR2 YYNGEE. V shed 2 bases, J shed 3 bases, and the junction held 1 base outside the gene matches. This CDR3 has 14 residues. The chain's CDR3 is CASSVTGDGNTIYF. The CDR3 bases are TGTGCCAGCAGCGTGACAGGGGATGGAAACACCATATATTTT.

This clone has only one observation. V gene TRBV12-2 combines with J gene TRBJ2-7; the table's D call, TRBD1, has no DNA check behind it. TRBV12-2 is reported as a pseudogene. The CDR3 spans 19 residues. CDR3 DNA: TGTGCAAGTCGCTTACTAAAGGGGAACTCCGGGACAGTCTCCTACGAGCAGTACTTC. Its protein is CASRLLKGNSGTVSYEQYF.

This clone was observed once. This sequence joins TRBV6-6 and TRBJ1-1; weak D call: TRBD1 (5 bases). CDR3 size: 13 residues. Per germline, CDR1 MNHNY and CDR2 SVGAGI (reference sequence). The V gene lost 7 bases and the J gene lost 1 base, with 10 bases spanning the gap. CDR3 sequence reads: CASKVTANTEAFF. CDR3 nucleotides: TGTGCCAGCAAAGTGACAGCGAACACTGAAGCTTTCTTT.

The chain joins TRBV29-1 to TRBJ1-1; D gene uncertain. Per germline, CDR1 SQVTM and CDR2 ANQGSEA. Trimming cost V 4 bases and J 1 base, with 7 bases left between them. This CDR3 has 12 amino acids. CDR3 in amino acids: CSVGSGNTEAFF. CDR3 DNA: TGCAGCGTTGGATCAGGGAACACTGAAGCTTTCTTT.